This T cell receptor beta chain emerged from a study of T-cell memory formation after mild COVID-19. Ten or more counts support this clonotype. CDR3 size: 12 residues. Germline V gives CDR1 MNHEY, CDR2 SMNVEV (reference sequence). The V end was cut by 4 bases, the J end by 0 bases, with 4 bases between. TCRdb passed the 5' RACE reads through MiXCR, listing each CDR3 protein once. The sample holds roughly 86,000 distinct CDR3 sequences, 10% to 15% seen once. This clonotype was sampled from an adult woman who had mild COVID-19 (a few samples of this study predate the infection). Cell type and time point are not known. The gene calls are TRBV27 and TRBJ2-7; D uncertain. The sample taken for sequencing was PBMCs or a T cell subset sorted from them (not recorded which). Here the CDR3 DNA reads TGTGCCAGCAGTTCAAGCTCCTACGAGCAGTACTTC. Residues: CASSSSSYEQYF.